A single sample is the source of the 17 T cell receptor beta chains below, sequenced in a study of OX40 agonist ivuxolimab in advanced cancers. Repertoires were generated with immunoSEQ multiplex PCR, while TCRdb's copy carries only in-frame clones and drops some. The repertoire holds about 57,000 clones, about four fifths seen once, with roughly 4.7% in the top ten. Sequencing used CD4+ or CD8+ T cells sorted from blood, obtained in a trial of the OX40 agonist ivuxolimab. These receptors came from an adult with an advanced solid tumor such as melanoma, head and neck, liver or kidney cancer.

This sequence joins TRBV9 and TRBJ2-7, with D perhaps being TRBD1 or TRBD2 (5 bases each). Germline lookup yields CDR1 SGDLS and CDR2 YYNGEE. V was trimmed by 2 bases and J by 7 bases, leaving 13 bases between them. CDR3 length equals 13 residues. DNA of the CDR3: TGTGCCAGCAGCGTCGCGCAGGGCGGGGAGCAGTACTTC. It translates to CASSVAQGGEQYF.

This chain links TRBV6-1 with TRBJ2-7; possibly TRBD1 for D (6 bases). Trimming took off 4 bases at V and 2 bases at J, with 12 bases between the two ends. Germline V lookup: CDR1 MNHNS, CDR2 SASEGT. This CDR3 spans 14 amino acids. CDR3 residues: CASSVSGQTYEQYF. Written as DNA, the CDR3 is TGTGCCAGCAGTGTTTCAGGACAGACCTACGAGCAGTACTTC.

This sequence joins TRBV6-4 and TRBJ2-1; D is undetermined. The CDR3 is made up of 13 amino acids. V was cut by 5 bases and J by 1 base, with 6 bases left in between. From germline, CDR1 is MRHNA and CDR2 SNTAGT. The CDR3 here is CASSKQSYNEQFF. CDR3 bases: TGTGCCAGCAGTAAACAGTCCTACAATGAGCAGTTCTTC.

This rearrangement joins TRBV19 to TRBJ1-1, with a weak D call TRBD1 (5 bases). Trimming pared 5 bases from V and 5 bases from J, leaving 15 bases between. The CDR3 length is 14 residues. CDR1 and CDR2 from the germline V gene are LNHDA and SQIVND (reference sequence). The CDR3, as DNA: TGTGCCAGTAGTGCAGGGCTCCGGGTAACTGAAGCTTTCTTT. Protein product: CASSAGLRVTEAFF. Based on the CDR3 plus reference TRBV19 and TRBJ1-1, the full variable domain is DGGITQSPKYLFRKEGQNVTLSCEQNLNHDAMYWYRQDPGQGLRLIYYSQIVNDFQKGDIAEGYSVSREKKESFPLTVTSAQKNPTAFYLCASSAGLRVTEAFFGQGTRLTVV.

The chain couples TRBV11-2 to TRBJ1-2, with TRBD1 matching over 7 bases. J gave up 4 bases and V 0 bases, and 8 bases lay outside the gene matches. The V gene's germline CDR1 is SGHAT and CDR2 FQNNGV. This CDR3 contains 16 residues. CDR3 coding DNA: TGTGCCAGCAGCTTAGAGCGAGACAGGGTGAGCTATGGCTACACCTTC. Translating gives CASSLERDRVSYGYTF. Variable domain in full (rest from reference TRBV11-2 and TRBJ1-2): EAGVAQSPRYKIIEKRQSVAFWCNPISGHATLYWYQQILGQGPKLLIQFQNNGVVDDSQLPKDRFSAERLKGVDSTLKIQPAKLEDSAVYLCASSLERDRVSYGYTFGSGTRLTVV.

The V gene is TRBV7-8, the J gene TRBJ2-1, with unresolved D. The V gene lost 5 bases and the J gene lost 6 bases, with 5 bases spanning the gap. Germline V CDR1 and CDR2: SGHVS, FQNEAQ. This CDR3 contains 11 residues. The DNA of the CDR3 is TGTGCCAGCAGCCCTTCCAATGAGCAGTTCTTC. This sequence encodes CASSPSNEQFF. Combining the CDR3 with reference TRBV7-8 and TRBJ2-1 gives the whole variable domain GAGVSQSPRYKVAKRGQDVALRCDPISGHVSLFWYQQALGQGPEFLTYFQNEAQLDKSGLPSDRFFAERPEGSVSTLKIQRTQQEDSAVYLCASSPSNEQFFGPGTRLTVL.

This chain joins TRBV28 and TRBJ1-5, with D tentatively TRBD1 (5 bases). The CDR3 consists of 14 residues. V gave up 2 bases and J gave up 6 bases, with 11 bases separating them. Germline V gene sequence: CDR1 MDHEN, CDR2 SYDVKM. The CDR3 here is CASSLGGPIQPQHF. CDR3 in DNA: TGTGCCAGCAGTTTAGGGGGACCCATTCAGCCCCAGCATTTT.

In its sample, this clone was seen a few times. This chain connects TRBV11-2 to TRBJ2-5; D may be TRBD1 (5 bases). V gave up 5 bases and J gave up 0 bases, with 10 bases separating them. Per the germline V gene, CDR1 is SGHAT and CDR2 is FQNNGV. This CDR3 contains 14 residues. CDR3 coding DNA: TGTGCCAGCAGCACGGACACGTACCAAGAGACCCAGTACTTC. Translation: CASSTDTYQETQYF.

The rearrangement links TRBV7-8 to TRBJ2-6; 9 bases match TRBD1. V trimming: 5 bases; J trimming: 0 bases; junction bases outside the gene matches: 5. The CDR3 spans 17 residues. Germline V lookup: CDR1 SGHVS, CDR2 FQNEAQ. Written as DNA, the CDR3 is TGTGCCAGCAGCCCGGGACAGGGTAACTCTGGGGCCAACGTCCTGACTTTC. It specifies CASSPGQGNSGANVLTF.

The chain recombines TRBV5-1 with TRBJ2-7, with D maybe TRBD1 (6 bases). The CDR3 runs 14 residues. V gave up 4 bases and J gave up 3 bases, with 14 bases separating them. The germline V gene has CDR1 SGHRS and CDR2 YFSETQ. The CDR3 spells CASSATGTVYEQYF. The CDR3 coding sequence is TGCGCCAGCAGCGCTACAGGGACGGTCTACGAGCAGTACTTC. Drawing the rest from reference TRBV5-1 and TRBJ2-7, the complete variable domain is KAGVTQTPRYLIKTRGQQVTLSCSPISGHRSVSWYQQTPGQGLQFLFEYFSETQRNKGNFPGRFSGRQFSNSRSEMNVSTLELGDSALYLCASSATGTVYEQYFGPGTRLTVT.

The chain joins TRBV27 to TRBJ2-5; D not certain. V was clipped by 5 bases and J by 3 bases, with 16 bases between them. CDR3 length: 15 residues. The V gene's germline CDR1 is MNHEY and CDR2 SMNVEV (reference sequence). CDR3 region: CASSPARMLEETQYF. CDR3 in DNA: TGTGCCAGCAGTCCGGCCCGGATGTTGGAAGAGACCCAGTACTTC.

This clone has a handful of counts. The CDR3 protein is CASTEAFF. The CDR3 DNA follows: TGTGCCAGCACTGAAGCTTTCTTT. The rearrangement links TRBV28 to TRBJ1-1; D remains ambiguous. In germline, CDR1 is MDHEN, CDR2 SYDVKM. Trimming removed 7 bases from V and 6 bases from J, with 0 bases in between. This CDR3 has 8 amino acids.

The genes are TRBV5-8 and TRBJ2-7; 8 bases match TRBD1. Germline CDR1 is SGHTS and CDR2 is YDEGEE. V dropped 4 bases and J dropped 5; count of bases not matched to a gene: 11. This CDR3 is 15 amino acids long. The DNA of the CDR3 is TGTGCCAGCAGCCTGGCACGGACAGGGCCCAACGAGCAGTACTTC. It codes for CASSLARTGPNEQYF.

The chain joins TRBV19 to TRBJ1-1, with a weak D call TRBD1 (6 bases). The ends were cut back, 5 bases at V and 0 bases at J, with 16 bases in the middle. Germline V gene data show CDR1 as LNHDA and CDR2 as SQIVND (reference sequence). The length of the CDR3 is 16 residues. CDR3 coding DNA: TGTGCCAGTAGTGTACAACAGGGTACCATGAACACTGAAGCTTTCTTT. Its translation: CASSVQQGTMNTEAFF.

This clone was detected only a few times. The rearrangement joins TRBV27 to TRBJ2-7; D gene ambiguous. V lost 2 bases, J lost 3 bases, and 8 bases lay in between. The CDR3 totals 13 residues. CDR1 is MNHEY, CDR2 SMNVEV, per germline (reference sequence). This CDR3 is CASSLTAGYEQYF. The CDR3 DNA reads TGTGCCAGCAGTTTAACCGCAGGCTACGAGCAGTACTTC.

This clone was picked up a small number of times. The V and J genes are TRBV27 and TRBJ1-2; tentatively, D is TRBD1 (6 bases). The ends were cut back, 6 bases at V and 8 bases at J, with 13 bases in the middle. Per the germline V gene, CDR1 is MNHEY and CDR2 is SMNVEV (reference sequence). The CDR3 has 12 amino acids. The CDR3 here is CASRGGGFGYTF. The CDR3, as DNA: TGTGCCAGCAGGGGGGGCGGTTTCGGCTACACCTTC.

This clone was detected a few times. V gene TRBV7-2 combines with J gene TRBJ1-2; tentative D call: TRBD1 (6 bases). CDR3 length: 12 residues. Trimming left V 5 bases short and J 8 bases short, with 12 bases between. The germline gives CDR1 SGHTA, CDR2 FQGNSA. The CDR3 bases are TGTGCCAGCAGCCCAGGGGTGAGGGGCTACACCTTC. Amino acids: CASSPGVRGYTF.